These 3 T cell receptor beta chains share one sample of origin, sequenced in a study of shared clonotypes between healthy human individuals. Assay: immunoSEQ multiplex PCR; the TCRdb copy retains only in-frame clones and omits some. The sample has under 1 million clones, 96% seen once. Naive CD8 cells lacked CD45RO and underwent positive selection for CCR7, leaving out terminally differentiated effector memory CD45RA+ cells. Sequenced input: naive CD8+ T cells sorted from blood. These receptors all come from a man aged 30-40 years in good health.

The chain joins TRBV7-6 to TRBJ2-5, with D unresolved. V lost 2 bases and J 1 base, leaving 11 bases between the germline ends. The CDR3 consists of 15 residues. The germline V gene has CDR1 SGHVS and CDR2 FNYEAQ. The chain's CDR3 is CASSLFSGRQETQYF. The CDR3 bases are TGTGCCAGCAGCTTATTTAGTGGGCGCCAAGAGACCCAGTACTTC.

V gene TRBV12-2 combines with J gene TRBJ2-1. TRBV12-2 is a pseudogene segment. This CDR3 has 14 amino acids. The DNA of the CDR3 is TGTGCAAGTCGCTTAGACGGTGAGTTGGGTGAGCAGTTCTTC. This codes for CASRLDGELGEQFF.

The chain joins TRBV7-9 to TRBJ2-1; weak D call: TRBD2 (6 bases). Germline assignment: CDR1 SEHNR and CDR2 FQNEAQ (reference sequence). CDR3 size: 17 residues. Trimming removed 5 bases at V and 5 bases at J, with 22 bases between. The CDR3 protein is CASSLMMGGGSHNEQFF. The CDR3 DNA reads TGTGCCAGCAGCCTTATGATGGGGGGTGGTTCGCACAATGAGCAGTTCTTC. Using reference TRBV7-9 and TRBJ2-1 for the parts outside the CDR3, the full variable domain is DTGVSQNPRHKITKRGQNVTFRCDPISEHNRLYWYRQTLGQGPEFLTYFQNEAQLEKSRLLSDRFSAERPKGSFSTLEIQRTEQGDSAMYLCASSLMMGGGSHNEQFFGPGTRLTVL.